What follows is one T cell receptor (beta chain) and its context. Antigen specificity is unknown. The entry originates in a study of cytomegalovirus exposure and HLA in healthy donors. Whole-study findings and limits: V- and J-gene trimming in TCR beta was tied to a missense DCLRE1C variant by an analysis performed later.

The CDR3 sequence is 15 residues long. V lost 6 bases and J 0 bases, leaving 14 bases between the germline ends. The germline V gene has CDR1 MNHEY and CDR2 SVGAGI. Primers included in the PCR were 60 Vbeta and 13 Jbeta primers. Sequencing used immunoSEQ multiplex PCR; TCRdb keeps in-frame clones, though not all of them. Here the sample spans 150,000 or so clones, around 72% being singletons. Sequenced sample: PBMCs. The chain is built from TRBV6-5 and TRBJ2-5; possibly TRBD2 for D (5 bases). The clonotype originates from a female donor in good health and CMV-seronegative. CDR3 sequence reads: CASSPGLYYQETQYF. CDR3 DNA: TGTGCCAGCAGCCCCGGACTCTACTACCAAGAGACCCAGTACTTC.